Following are 23 T cell receptor beta chains from one sample sequenced in a study of blood T cell repertoires in COVID-19. TCRdb's copy holds only in-frame clones and misses some; the assay was immunoSEQ multiplex PCR. The sample lists fewer than 70,000 clones, about 88% occurring once. Sequenced input: peripheral blood. The origin of the receptors is a human donor in a cohort sampled during active COVID-19.

This clone has just a few counts. The chain links TRBV20-1 to TRBJ2-3, with 11 bases lining up with TRBD2. Germline CDR1 reads DFQATT; CDR2 reads SNEGSKA (reference sequence). CDR3 size: 15 residues. J gave up 3 bases and V 3 bases, and 5 bases lay outside the gene matches. The CDR3 loop reads CSASGSSGRTDTQYF. The DNA of the CDR3 is TGCAGTGCTAGTGGTTCTAGCGGGAGGACAGATACGCAGTATTTT.

The J gene is TRBJ2-1, the V gene TRBV19, with TRBD2 identical over 11 bases. J was trimmed by 8 bases and V by 8 bases; bases with no gene match: 11. The CDR3 is made up of 15 amino acids. CDR1 and CDR2 from the germline V gene are LNHDA and SQIVND (reference sequence). CDR3 loop: CASRGLAGGPHEQFF. The CDR3 nucleotides are TGTGCCAGTCGCGGGTTAGCGGGGGGGCCCCATGAGCAGTTCTTC.

The J gene is TRBJ2-5, the V gene TRBV5-4; 8 nucleotides agree with TRBD1. Germline V gene sequence: CDR1 SGHNT, CDR2 YYREEE (reference sequence). The CDR3 spans 13 residues. J gave up 3 bases and V 4 bases, and 2 bases lay outside the gene matches. The CDR3 here is CASSLGQEETQYF. The CDR3 nucleotides are TGTGCCAGCAGCCTGGGACAGGAAGAGACCCAGTACTTC.

CDR3 residues: CATSRGQGTNEKLFF. The DNA of the CDR3 is TGTGCCACCAGCAGAGGACAGGGGACTAATGAAAAACTGTTTTTT. The chain links TRBV15 to TRBJ1-4, with 8 bases aligning to TRBD1. Trimming removed 1 base from V and 2 bases from J; junction bases left unmatched: 0. There are 15 residues in the CDR3. The germline V gene has CDR1 LNHNV and CDR2 YYDKDF (reference sequence).

The V and J genes are TRBV7-2 and TRBJ1-6; 8 nucleotides align to TRBD1. The ends lost 0 bases at V and 6 bases at J; junction bases unmatched: 7. The V gene's germline CDR1 is SGHTA and CDR2 FQGNSA. CDR3 size: 17 residues. In DNA, the CDR3 is TGTGCCAGCAGCTTAGCCAGACAGGGGAGATCTAATTCACCCCTCCACTTT. It is translated as CASSLARQGRSNSPLHF.

The chain is built from TRBV6-2 or TRBV6-3 and TRBJ1-1; D not resolved. Looked up from germline, CDR1 is MNHEY and CDR2 is SVGEGT. The V end was cut by 0 bases, the J end by 6 bases, with 14 bases between. The CDR3 spans 15 residues. The CDR3 reads CASSYSEAPLAEAFF. The CDR3 coding sequence is TGTGCCAGCAGTTACTCGGAAGCACCGCTAGCTGAAGCTTTCTTT.

V is TRBV6-2 or TRBV6-3 and J is TRBJ1-2; a weak D match, TRBD1 (5 bases). CDR1 MNHEY and CDR2 SVGEGT come from the germline V gene. The CDR3 runs 17 residues. The V end lost 4 bases, the J end lost 2 bases, and 20 bases lay between the germline ends. In DNA form, the CDR3 reads TGTGCCAGCAGTTGGAACCGGGCTCAATCAGGGAACTATGGCTACACCTTC. This translates into CASSWNRAQSGNYGYTF.

The chain joins TRBV7-8 to TRBJ2-7, with a weak D call TRBD2 (6 bases). The CDR3 extends over 14 amino acids. Trimming removed 1 base from V and 5 bases from J, with 12 bases in between. The germline gives CDR1 SGHVS, CDR2 FQNEAQ. The CDR3 nucleotides are TGTGCCAGCAGCTTAGTCGGACCGGGGGACGAGCAGTACTTC. Its protein is CASSLVGPGDEQYF.

Only a few counts were recorded for this clone. The chain employs TRBV7-6 and TRBJ2-2, with 7 bases fitting TRBD1. The ends lost 6 bases at V and 0 bases at J; junction bases unmatched: 10. This CDR3 is 17 amino acids long. Per the germline V gene, CDR1 is SGHVS and CDR2 is FNYEAQ. This CDR3 reads CASRGWDSLANTGELFF. CDR3 sequence (DNA): TGTGCCAGCAGAGGATGGGACAGCCTCGCGAACACCGGGGAGCTGTTTTTT.

V and J are TRBV24-1 and TRBJ2-7; possibly TRBD1 for D (6 bases). CDR3 size: 13 residues. Trimming took off 4 bases at V and 3 bases at J, with 9 bases between the two ends. Germline lookup yields CDR1 KGHDR and CDR2 SFDVKD. The DNA for the CDR3 is TGTGCCACCAGTGAAGGCAGGGGCTACGAGCAGTACTTC. Translating gives CATSEGRGYEQYF.

The chain couples TRBV10-3 to TRBJ2-3, with 7 bases identical to TRBD2. CDR1 and CDR2 from the germline V gene are ENHRY and SYGVKD. The CDR3 length is 14 residues. The V segment lost 8 bases and the J segment 6 bases; nucleotides outside the gene matches: 11. The CDR3 bases are TGTGCCATCGGCGGTCAGGGAGGGCCGGATACGCAGTATTTT. Translation: CAIGGQGGPDTQYF.

The chain joins TRBV29-1 to TRBJ2-7; D might be TRBD1 (6 bases). Between the trimmed V and J ends, which lost 7 bases and 4 bases, there was a span of 8 bases. This CDR3 region has 10 residues. Germline V lookup: CDR1 SQVTM, CDR2 ANQGSEA. The CDR3 DNA sequence: TGCAGCGCTACAGGGTACGAGCAGTACTTC. Protein: CSATGYEQYF.

The chain carries TRBV6-2 or TRBV6-3 and TRBJ2-6, with D perhaps matching TRBD1 (6 bases). This CDR3 has 21 amino acids. In germline, CDR1 is MNHEY, CDR2 SVGEGT. The V and J ends lost 2 bases and 0 bases respectively, with 23 bases between them. The CDR3 sequence: CASSYRYDFWTVTSGANVLTF. The CDR3 nucleotides are TGTGCCAGCAGTTACCGATATGATTTCTGGACAGTCACCTCTGGGGCCAACGTCCTGACTTTC.

This clone was observed once. The chain couples TRBV4-1 to TRBJ2-1, with 10 bases fitting TRBD2. CDR1 MGHRA and CDR2 YSYEKL come from the germline V gene. V lost 4 bases and J lost 5; bases outside the gene matches: 8. CDR3 length equals 16 residues. The CDR3, as DNA: TGCGCCAGCAGCCCGCGGGTGCTAGCGGGGGACAATGAGCAGTTCTTC. Protein product: CASSPRVLAGDNEQFF.

This clone was recorded a few times. The chain recombines TRBV5-4 with TRBJ2-7; TRBD1 matches 7 bases. Looked up from germline, CDR1 is SGHNT and CDR2 is YYREEE (reference sequence). J gave up 11 bases and V 0 bases, and 2 bases lay outside the gene matches. The CDR3 consists of 11 residues. The CDR3 DNA is TGTGCCAGCAGCTTGGAGGGGACAGAGTACTTC. This sequence encodes CASSLEGTEYF.

The chain employs TRBV4-1 and TRBJ2-7, with 8 bases fitting TRBD1. The CDR3 loop spans 14 amino acids. The V gene end was trimmed by 5 bases and the J gene end by 0 bases; junction bases not matched to a gene: 3. Germline CDR1 MGHRA, CDR2 YSYEKL. This CDR3 is CASSLGQVSYEQYF. The CDR3 DNA reads as TGCGCCAGCAGCTTGGGACAGGTCTCCTACGAGCAGTACTTC.

V gene TRBV6-5 combines with J gene TRBJ2-5, with D perhaps matching TRBD2 (6 bases). The germline CDR1 and CDR2 sequences are MNHEY and SVGAGI. V was trimmed by 3 bases and J by 2 bases, leaving 10 bases between them. The CDR3 spans 14 residues. The CDR3 loop reads CASSYNAGQETQYF. The CDR3 DNA reads as TGTGCCAGCAGTTATAACGCGGGGCAAGAGACCCAGTACTTC.

CDR3 nucleotides: TGTGCCAGCAGGCTAAGCGGGAGCTCCTACAATGAGCAGTTCTTC. This codes for CASRLSGSSYNEQFF. This chain joins TRBV27 and TRBJ2-1; 8 bases are shared with TRBD2. The CDR3 runs to 15 residues. V gave up 6 bases and J gave up 0 bases; unmatched junction bases: 4. Germline V lookup: CDR1 MNHEY, CDR2 SMNVEV (reference sequence).

The chain recombines TRBV10-3 with TRBJ1-2, with 7 bases that match TRBD1. Trimming cost V 4 bases and J 5 bases; bases outside gene matches: 4. The CDR3 spans 13 residues. Germline CDR1 ENHRY, CDR2 SYGVKD. The CDR3 sequence is CAISGTGGYGYTF. The CDR3 bases are TGTGCCATCAGTGGGACAGGAGGGTATGGCTACACCTTC.

J is TRBJ1-3 and V is TRBV3-1 (or the pseudogene TRBV3-2), with 7 bases identical to TRBD1. V lost 7 bases and J lost 4; bases outside the gene matches: 13. The CDR3 has 16 amino acids. CDR1 is LGHDT, CDR2 YNNKEL, per germline (reference sequence). This chain's CDR3 is CASKYGTVSSGNTIYF. The CDR3 coding sequence is TGTGCCAGCAAGTACGGGACAGTAAGTTCCGGAAACACCATATATTTT.

The chain employs TRBV6-6 and TRBJ2-1, with D tentatively TRBD2 (5 bases). This CDR3 spans 11 amino acids. V lost 8 bases, J lost 9 bases, and 11 bases lay in between. Looked up from germline, CDR1 is MNHNY and CDR2 is SVGAGI (reference sequence). CDR3 sequence reads: CASRTSTEQFF. The CDR3 nucleotides read TGTGCCAGCCGTACTAGTACTGAGCAGTTCTTC.

This chain joins TRBV12-3 or TRBV12-4 and TRBJ2-1; maybe TRBD2 (5 bases). The V end was cut by 2 bases, the J end by 9 bases, with 11 bases between. CDR3 length equals 13 residues. The DNA for the CDR3 is TGTGCCAGCAGTTTAAGTCCGCGGGCTGAGCAGTTCTTC. Translated: CASSLSPRAEQFF.

This chain links TRBV2 with TRBJ1-2; D ambiguous. This CDR3 spans 15 amino acids. Germline CDR1 SNHLY, CDR2 FYNNEI. V shed 0 bases and J shed 4 bases, with 12 bases lying between them. The CDR3 region has the DNA TGTGCCAGCAGTGAAGCGCGGATCGGAATCTATGGCTACACCTTC. Protein product: CASSEARIGIYGYTF.